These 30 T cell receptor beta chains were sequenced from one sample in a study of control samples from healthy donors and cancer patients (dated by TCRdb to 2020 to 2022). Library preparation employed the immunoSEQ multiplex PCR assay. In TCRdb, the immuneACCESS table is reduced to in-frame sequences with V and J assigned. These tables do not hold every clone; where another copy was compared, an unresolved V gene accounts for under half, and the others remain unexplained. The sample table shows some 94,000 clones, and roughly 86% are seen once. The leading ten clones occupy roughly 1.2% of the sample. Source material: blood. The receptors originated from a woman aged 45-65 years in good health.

The CDR3 sequence: CASRPAGGDEQFF. In DNA form, the CDR3 reads TGTGCCAGCAGACCAGCGGGAGGTGATGAGCAGTTCTTC. This chain joins TRBV5-4 and TRBJ2-1; 9 positions agree with TRBD2. Losses at the gene ends were 5 bases for V and 8 bases for J; bases not matched to a gene: 5. The germline gives CDR1 SGHNT, CDR2 YYREEE (reference sequence). The CDR3 runs to 13 residues.

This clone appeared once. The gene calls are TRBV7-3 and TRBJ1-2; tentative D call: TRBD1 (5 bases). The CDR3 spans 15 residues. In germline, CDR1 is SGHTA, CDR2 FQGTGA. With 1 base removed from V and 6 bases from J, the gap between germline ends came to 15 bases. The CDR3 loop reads CASSLNPGPRNGYTF. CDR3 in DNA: TGTGCCAGCAGCTTAAACCCGGGGCCCCGAAATGGCTACACCTTC. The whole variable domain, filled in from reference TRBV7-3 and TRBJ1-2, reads GAGVSQTPSNKVTEKGKYVELRCDPISGHTALYWYRQSLGQGPEFLIYFQGTGAADDSGLPNDRFFAVRPEGSVSTLKIQRTERGDSAVYLCASSLNPGPRNGYTFGSGTRLTVV.

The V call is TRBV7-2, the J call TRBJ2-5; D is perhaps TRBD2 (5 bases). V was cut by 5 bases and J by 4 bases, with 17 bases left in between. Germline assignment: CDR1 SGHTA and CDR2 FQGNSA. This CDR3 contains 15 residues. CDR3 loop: CASSPSDLERETQYF. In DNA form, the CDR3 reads TGTGCCAGCAGCCCCTCGGACTTAGAAAGAGAGACCCAGTACTTC.

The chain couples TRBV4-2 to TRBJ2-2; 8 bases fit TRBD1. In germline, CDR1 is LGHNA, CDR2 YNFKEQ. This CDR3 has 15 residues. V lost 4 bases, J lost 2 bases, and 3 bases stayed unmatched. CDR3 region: CASSLGQGNTGELFF. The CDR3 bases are TGTGCCAGCAGCCTAGGACAGGGTAACACCGGGGAGCTGTTTTTT.

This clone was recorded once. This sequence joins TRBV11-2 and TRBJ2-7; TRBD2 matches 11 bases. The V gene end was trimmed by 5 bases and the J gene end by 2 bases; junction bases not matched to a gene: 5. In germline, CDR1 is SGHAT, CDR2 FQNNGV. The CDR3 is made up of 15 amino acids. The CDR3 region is CASSNIAGGPYEQYF. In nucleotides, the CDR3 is TGTGCCAGCAGCAACATAGCGGGAGGGCCCTACGAGCAGTACTTC.

Written as DNA, the CDR3 is TGTGCCAGCATATCCGGGGGAGAAACCGGGGAGCTGTTTTTT. Amino acid sequence: CASISGGETGELFF. The chain carries TRBV28 and TRBJ2-2; D possibly corresponds to TRBD2 (6 bases). This CDR3 is 14 amino acids long. Trimming shortened V by 7 bases and J by 5 bases, and 14 bases separated the two germline ends. Germline-derived CDR1 and CDR2 are MDHEN and SYDVKM. Supplemented by reference TRBV28 and TRBJ2-2, the full variable domain reads DVKVTQSSRYLVKRTGEKVFLECVQDMDHENMFWYRQDPGLGLRLIYFSYDVKMKEKGDIPEGYSVSREKKERFSLILESASTNQTSMYLCASISGGETGELFFGEGSRLTVL.

The CDR3 DNA follows: TGTGCCAGCAGCGTGGACAGGGGGCCTACAGATACGCAGTATTTT. As protein: CASSVDRGPTDTQYF. V and J are TRBV7-3 and TRBJ2-3; 11 nucleotides align to TRBD1. The V gene end was trimmed by 5 bases and the J gene end by 3 bases; junction bases not matched to a gene: 4. CDR3 length: 15 amino acids. Germline CDR1 is SGHTA and CDR2 is FQGTGA. Filled out from reference TRBV7-3 and TRBJ2-3, the complete variable domain reads GAGVSQTPSNKVTEKGKYVELRCDPISGHTALYWYRQSLGQGPEFLIYFQGTGAADDSGLPNDRFFAVRPEGSVSTLKIQRTERGDSAVYLCASSVDRGPTDTQYFGPGTRLTVL.

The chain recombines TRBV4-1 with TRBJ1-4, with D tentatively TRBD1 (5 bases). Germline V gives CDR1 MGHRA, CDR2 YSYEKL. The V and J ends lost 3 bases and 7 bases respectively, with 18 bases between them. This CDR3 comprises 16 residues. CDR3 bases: TGCGCCAGCAGCCAGGCCCTCGTGTCGGGGGGTGAAAAACTGTTTTTT. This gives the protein CASSQALVSGGEKLFF.

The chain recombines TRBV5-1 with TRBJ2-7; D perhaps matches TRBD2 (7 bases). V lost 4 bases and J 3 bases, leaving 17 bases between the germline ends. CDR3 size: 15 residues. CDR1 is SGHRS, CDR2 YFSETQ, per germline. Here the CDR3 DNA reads TGCGCCAGCAGCCGGGGGGCTAGTTGGGACTACGAGCAGTACTTC. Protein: CASSRGASWDYEQYF. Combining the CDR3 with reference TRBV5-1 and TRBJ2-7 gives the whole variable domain KAGVTQTPRYLIKTRGQQVTLSCSPISGHRSVSWYQQTPGQGLQFLFEYFSETQRNKGNFPGRFSGRQFSNSRSEMNVSTLELGDSALYLCASSRGASWDYEQYFGPGTRLTVT.

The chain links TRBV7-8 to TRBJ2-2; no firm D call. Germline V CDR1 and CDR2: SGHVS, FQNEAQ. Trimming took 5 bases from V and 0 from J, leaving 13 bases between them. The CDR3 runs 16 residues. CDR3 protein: CASSINSDANTGELFF. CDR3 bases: TGTGCCAGCAGCATAAACTCGGACGCGAACACCGGGGAGCTGTTTTTT. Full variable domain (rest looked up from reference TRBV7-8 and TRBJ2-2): GAGVSQSPRYKVAKRGQDVALRCDPISGHVSLFWYQQALGQGPEFLTYFQNEAQLDKSGLPSDRFFAERPEGSVSTLKIQRTQQEDSAVYLCASSINSDANTGELFFGEGSRLTVL.

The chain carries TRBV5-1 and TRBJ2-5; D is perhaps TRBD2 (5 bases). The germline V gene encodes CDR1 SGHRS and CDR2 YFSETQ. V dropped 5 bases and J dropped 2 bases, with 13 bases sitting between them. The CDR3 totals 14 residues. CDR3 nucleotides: TGCGCCAGCAGATACGACGGGAATCAAGAGACCCAGTACTTC. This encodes CASRYDGNQETQYF.

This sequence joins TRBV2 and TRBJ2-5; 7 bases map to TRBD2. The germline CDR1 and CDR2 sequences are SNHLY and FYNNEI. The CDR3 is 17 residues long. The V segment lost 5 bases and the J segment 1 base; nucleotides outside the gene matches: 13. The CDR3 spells CASSLQRGVLGQETQYF. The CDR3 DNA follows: TGTGCCAGCAGTCTCCAGCGGGGCGTTCTCGGCCAAGAGACCCAGTACTTC.

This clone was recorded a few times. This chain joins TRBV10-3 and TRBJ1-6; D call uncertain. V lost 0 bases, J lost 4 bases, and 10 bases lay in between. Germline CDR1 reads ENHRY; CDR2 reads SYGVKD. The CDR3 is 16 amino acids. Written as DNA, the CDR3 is TGTGCCATCAGTGAGTCGGCGGCAGTATATAATTCACCCCTCCACTTT. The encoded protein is CAISESAAVYNSPLHF.

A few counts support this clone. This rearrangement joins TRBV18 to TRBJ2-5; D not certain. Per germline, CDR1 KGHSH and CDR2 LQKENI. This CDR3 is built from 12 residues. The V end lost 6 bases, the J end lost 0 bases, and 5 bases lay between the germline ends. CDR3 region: CASSRYQETQYF. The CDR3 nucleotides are TGTGCCAGCTCTCGGTACCAAGAGACCCAGTACTTC.

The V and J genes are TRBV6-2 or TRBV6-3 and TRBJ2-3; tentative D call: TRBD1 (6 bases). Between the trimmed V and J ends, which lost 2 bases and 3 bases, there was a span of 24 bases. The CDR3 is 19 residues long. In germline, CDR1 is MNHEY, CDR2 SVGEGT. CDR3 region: CASSYDRSGRAVETDTQYF. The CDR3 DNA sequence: TGTGCCAGCAGTTACGACAGGTCGGGTCGGGCGGTTGAAACAGATACGCAGTATTTT.

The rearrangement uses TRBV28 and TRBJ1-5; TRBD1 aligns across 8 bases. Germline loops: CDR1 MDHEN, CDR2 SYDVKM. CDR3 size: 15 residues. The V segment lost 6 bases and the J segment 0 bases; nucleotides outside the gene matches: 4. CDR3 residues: CASSQGQVSNQPQHF. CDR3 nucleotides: TGTGCCAGCAGCCAGGGACAGGTTAGCAATCAGCCCCAGCATTTT. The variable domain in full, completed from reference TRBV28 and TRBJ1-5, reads DVKVTQSSRYLVKRTGEKVFLECVQDMDHENMFWYRQDPGLGLRLIYFSYDVKMKEKGDIPEGYSVSREKKERFSLILESASTNQTSMYLCASSQGQVSNQPQHFGDGTRLSIL.

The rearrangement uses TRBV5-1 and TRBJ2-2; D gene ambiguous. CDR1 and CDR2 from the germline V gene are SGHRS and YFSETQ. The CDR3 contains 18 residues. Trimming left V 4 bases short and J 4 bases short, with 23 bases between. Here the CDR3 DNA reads TGCGCCAGCAGCCGGACGTCTACTCAAGGTGGCCGCACCGGGGAGCTGTTTTTT. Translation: CASSRTSTQGGRTGELFF.

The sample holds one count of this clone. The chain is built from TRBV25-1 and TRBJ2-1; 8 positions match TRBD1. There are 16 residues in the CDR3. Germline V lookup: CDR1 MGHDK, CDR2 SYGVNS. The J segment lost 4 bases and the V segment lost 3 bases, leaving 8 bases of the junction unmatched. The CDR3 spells CASSEQRTGFYNEQFF. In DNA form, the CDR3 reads TGTGCCAGCAGTGAGCAGCGGACAGGGTTTTACAATGAGCAGTTCTTC.

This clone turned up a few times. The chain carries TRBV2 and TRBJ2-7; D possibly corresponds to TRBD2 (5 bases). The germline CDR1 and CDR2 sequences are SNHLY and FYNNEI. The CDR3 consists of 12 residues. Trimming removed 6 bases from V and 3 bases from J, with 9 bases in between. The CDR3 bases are TGTGCCAGCAGCTCGGACTTCTACGAGCAGTACTTC. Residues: CASSSDFYEQYF.

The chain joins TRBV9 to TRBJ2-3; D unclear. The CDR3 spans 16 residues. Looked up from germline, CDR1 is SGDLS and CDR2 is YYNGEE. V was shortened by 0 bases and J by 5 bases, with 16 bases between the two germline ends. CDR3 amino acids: CASSVGPDPNIDTQYF. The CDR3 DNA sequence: TGTGCCAGCAGCGTAGGACCCGATCCTAATATAGATACGCAGTATTTT.

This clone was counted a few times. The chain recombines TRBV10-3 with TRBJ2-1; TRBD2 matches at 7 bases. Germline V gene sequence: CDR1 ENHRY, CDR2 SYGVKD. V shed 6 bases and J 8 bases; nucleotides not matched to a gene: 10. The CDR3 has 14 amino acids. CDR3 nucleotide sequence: TGTGCCATCAGGGCGGGGGACGGCGGGGATGAGCAGTTCTTC. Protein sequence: CAIRAGDGGDEQFF.

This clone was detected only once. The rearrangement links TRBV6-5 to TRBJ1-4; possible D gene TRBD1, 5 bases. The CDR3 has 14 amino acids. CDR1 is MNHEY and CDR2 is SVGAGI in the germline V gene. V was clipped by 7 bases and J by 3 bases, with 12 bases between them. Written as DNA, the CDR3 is TGTGCCAGCAAGGCCGGGGGGGCTAATGAAAAACTGTTTTTT. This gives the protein CASKAGGANEKLFF.

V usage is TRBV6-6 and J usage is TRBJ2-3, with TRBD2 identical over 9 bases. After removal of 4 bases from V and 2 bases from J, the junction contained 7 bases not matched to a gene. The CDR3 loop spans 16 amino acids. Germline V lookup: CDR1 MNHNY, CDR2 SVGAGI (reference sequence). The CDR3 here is CASSLGLAGNTDTQYF. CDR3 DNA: TGTGCCAGCAGTTTGGGCCTAGCGGGGAACACAGATACGCAGTATTTT.

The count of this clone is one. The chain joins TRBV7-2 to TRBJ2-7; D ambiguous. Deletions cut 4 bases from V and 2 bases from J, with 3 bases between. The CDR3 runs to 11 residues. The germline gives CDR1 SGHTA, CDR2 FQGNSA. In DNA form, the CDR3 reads TGTGCCAGCAGCTCCGCCTACGAGCAGTACTTC. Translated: CASSSAYEQYF.

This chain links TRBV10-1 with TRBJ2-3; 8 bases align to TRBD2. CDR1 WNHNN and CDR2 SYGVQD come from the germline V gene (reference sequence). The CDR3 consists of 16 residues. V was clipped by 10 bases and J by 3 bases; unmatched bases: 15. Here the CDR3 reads CATSTREVGLTDTQYF. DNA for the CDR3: TGCGCCACCTCAACGCGGGAGGTTGGATTGACAGATACGCAGTATTTT.

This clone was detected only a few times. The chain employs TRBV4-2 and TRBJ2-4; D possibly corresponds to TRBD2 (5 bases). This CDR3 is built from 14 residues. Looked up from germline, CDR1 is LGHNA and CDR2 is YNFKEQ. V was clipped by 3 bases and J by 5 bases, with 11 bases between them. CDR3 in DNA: TGTGCCAGCAGCCACCCCCGGGGAGAAAACATTCAGTACTTC. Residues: CASSHPRGENIQYF.

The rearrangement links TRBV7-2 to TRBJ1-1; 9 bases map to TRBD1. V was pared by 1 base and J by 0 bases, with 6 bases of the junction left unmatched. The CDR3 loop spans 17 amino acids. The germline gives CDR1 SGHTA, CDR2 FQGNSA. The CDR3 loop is CASSLVRGQGMNTEAFF. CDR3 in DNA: TGTGCCAGCAGCTTAGTTAGGGGACAGGGAATGAACACTGAAGCTTTCTTT.

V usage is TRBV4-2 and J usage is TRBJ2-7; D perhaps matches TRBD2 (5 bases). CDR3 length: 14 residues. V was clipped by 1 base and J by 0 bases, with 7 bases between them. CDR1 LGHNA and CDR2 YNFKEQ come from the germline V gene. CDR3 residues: CASSQGGSSYEQYF. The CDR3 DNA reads TGTGCCAGCAGCCAAGGAGGGAGCTCCTACGAGCAGTACTTC.

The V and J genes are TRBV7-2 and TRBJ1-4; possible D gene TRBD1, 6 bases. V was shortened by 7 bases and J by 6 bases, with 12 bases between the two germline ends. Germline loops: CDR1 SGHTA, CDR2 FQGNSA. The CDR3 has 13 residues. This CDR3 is CASNSAGDEKLFF. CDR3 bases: TGTGCCAGCAACTCGGCAGGGGATGAAAAACTGTTTTTT.

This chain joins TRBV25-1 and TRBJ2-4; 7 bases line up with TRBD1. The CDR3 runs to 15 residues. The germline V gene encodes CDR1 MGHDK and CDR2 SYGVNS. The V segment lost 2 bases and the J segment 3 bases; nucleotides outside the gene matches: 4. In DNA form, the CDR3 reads TGTGCCAGCAGTGAAGACAGGGCAGACAAAAACATTCAGTACTTC. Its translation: CASSEDRADKNIQYF.